A single T cell receptor (beta chain) is shown here with its context. This sample is drawn from a study of PD-L1 blockade in urothelial cancer. Time point noted: peripheral blood 6 weeks after treatment start. The trim removed 10 bases at V and 4 bases at J, leaving 4 bases unmatched. Per the germline V gene, CDR1 is SEHNR and CDR2 is FQNEAQ (reference sequence). CDR3 length equals 14 residues. Assay used: immunoSEQ multiplex PCR; TCRdb lists only in-frame clones, some missing. The sample yields over 100,000 clones, approximately 90% seen once. The genes are TRBV7-9 and TRBJ2-1; 13 positions match TRBD2. This sequence originates from a man in his 60s with urothelial cancer. The specimen was PBMCs, collected around atezolizumab (anti-PD-L1) treatment. The CDR3 region is CATPTSGGYNEQFF. DNA for the CDR3: TGTGCCACTCCGACTAGCGGGGGGTACAATGAGCAGTTCTTC.